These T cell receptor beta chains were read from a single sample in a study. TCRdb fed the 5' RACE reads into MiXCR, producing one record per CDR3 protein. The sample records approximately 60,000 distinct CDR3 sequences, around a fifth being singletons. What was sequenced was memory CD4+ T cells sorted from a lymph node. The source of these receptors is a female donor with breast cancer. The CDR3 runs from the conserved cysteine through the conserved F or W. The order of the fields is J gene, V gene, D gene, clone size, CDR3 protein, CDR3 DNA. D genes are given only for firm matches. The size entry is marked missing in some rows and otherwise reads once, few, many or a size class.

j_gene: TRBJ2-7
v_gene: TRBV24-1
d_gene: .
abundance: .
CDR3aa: CATSDSDTDEQYF
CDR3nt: TGTGCCACCAGTGATTCGGACACGGACGAGCAGTACTTC

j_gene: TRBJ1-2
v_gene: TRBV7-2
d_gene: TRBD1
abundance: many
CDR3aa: CASSSYRDREYGYTF
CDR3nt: TGTGCCAGCAGCTCATACCGGGACAGGGAATATGGCTACACCTTC

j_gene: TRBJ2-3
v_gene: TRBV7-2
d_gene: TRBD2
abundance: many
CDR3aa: CASSVTSSPDTQYF
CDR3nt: TGTGCCAGCAGCGTGACTAGCAGCCCAGATACGCAGTATTTT

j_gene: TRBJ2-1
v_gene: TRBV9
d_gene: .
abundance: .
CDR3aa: CASSRQANEQFF
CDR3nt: TGTGCCAGCAGCCGTCAGGCAAATGAGCAGTTCTTC

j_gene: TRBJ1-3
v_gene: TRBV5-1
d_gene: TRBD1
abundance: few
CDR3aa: CASSLGDRASGNTIYF
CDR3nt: TGCGCCAGCAGCTTGGGGGACAGGGCCTCTGGAAACACCATATATTTT

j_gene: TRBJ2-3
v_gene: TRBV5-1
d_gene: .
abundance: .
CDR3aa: CASSLLPLRGEDTQYF
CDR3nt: TGCGCCAGCAGCTTGTTACCTCTGCGAGGGGAAGATACGCAGTATTTT

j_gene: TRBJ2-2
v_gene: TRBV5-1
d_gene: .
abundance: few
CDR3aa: CATFDPSNTGELFF
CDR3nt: TGCGCCACCTTCGACCCCTCGAACACCGGGGAGCTGTTTTTT

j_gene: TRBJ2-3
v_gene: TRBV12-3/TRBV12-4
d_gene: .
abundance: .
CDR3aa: CASSLAGEGTDTQYF
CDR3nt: TGTGCCAGCAGTTTAGCCGGGGAGGGCACAGATACGCAGTATTTT

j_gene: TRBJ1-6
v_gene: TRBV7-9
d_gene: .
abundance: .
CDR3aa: CASSLIGGLFGSPLHF
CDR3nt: TGTGCCAGCAGCTTGATCGGGGGTCTCTTTGGTTCACCCCTCCACTTT

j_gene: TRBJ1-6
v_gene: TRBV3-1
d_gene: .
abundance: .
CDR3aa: CASSHPGDSPLHF
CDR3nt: TGTGCCAGCAGCCATCCGGGGGATTCACCCCTCCACTTT

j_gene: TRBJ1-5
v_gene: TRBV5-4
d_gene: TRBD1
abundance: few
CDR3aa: CASSPSPGTGIQPQHF
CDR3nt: TGTGCCAGCAGCCCCAGTCCCGGGACAGGGATCCAGCCCCAGCATTTT

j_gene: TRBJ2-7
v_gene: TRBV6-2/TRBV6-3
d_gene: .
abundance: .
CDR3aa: CASSQLPRGPLYKLWQNF
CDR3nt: TGTGCCAGCAGCCAATTACCGCGGGGGCCACTCTATAAGCTTTGGCAGAACTTC

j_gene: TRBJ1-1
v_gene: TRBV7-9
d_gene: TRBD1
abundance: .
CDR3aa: CASSSQDSGGAEAFF
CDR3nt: TGTGCCAGCAGCTCCCAGGATTCAGGGGGAGCTGAAGCTTTCTTT

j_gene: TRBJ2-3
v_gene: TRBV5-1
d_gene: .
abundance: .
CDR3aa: CASSFTGLADTQYF
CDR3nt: TGCGCCAGCAGCTTTACGGGACTCGCAGATACGCAGTACTTT

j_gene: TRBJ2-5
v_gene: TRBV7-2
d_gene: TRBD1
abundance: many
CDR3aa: CASSTRTGETQYF
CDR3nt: TGTGCCAGCAGCACTCGGACAGGAGAGACCCAGTACTTC

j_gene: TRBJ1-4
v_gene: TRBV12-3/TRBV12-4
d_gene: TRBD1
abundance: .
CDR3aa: CASRPGQGDEKLFF
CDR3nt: TGTGCCAGCAGACCGGGACAGGGGGATGAAAAACTGTTTTTT

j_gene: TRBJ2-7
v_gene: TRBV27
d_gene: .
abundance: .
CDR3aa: CASSLFQTTEQYF
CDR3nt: TGTGCCAGCAGTTTATTTCAGACGACTGAGCAGTACTTC

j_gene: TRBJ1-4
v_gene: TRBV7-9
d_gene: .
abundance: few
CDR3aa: CASSSSNAGEKLFF
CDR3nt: TGTGCCAGCAGCTCTTCCAATGCTGGGGAAAAACTGTTTTTT

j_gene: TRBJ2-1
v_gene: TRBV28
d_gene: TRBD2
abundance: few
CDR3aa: CASRFSGGSYNEQFF
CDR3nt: TGTGCCAGCAGATTCAGCGGGGGATCCTACAATGAGCAGTTCTTC

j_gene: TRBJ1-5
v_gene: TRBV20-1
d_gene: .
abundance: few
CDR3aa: CSAGDRNQPQHF
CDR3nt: TGCAGTGCTGGAGACAGGAATCAGCCCCAGCATTTT

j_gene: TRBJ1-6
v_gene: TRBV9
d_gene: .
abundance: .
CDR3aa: CASSVGSYNSPLHF
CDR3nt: TGTGCCAGCAGCGTAGGGTCCTATAATTCACCCCTCCACTTT

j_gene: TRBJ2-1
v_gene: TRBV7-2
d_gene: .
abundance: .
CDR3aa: CASSFQGSSYNEQFF
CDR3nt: TGTGCCAGCAGCTTTCAGGGGAGCTCCTACAATGAGCAGTTCTTC

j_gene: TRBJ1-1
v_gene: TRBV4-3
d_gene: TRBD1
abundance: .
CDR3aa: CASSQDGGQGETEALF
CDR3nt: TGCGCCAGCAGCCAAGATGGAGGACAGGGGGAAACTGAAGCTCTCTTT

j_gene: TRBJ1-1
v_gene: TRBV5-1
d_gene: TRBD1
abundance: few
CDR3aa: CASSLATPQGYTEAFF
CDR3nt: TGCGCCAGCAGCTTGGCGACTCCACAGGGGTACACTGAAGCTTTCTTT

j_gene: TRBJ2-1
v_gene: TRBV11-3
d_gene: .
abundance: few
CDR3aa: CASSLVRNEQLF
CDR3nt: TGTGCCAGCAGCTTAGTACGGAATGAGCAGCTCTTC

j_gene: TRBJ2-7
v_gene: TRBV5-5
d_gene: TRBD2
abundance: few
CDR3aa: CASRPSGSVGEQYF
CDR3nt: TGTGCCAGCAGACCTAGCGGGAGCGTGGGCGAGCAGTACTTC

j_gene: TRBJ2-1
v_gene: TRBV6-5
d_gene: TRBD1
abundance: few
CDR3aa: CASSYRDRGYNEQFF
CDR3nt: TGTGCCAGCAGTTACCGGGACAGGGGATACAATGAGCAGTTCTTC

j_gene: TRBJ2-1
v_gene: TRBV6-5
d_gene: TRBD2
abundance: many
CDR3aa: CASSYSRREGRDEQFF
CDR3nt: TGTGCCAGCAGTTACTCGAGACGGGAGGGTCGGGATGAGCAGTTCTTC

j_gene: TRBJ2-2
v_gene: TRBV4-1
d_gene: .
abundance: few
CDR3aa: CASSQPNTGELFF
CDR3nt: TGCGCCAGCAGCCAACCAAACACCGGGGAGCTGTTTTTT

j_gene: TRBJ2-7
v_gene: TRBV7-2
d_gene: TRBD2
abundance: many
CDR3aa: CASRPTSGGGSYEQYF
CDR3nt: TGTGCCAGCAGACCTACTAGCGGGGGGGGCTCCTACGAGCAGTACTTC

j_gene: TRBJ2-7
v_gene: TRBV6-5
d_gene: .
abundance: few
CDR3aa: CASPPQIKQGPGGTSYEQYF
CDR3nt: TGTGCCAGTCCCCCACAGATTAAACAGGGGCCCGGGGGCACCTCTTACGAGCAGTACTTC

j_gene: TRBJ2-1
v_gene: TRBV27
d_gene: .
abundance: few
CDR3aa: CASSLTPSSVEQFF
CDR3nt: TGTGCCAGCAGTTTAACCCCTTCGAGCGTAGAGCAGTTCTTC

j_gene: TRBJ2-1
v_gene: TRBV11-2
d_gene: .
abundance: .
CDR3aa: CASSLLGGYPYNEQFF
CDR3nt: TGTGCCAGCAGCTTATTGGGCGGCTACCCCTACAATGAGCAGTTCTTC

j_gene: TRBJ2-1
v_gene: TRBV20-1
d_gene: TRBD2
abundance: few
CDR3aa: CSASRRRASGREEEQFF
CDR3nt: TGCAGTGCTAGCCGCCGCCGGGCTAGCGGGAGGGAGGAGGAGCAGTTCTTC

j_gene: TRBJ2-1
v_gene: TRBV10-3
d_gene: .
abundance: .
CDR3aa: CAISESLSSSYNEQFF
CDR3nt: TGTGCCATCAGTGAGTCGTTGTCAAGCTCCTACAATGAGCAGTTCTTC

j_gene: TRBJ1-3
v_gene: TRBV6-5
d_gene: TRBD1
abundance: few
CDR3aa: CASSSGTGLYSGNTIYF
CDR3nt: TGTGCCAGCAGTTCCGGGACAGGGCTCTACTCTGGAAACACCATATATTTT

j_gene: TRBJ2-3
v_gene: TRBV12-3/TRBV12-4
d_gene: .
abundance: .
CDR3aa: CASSRTQTSTDTQYF
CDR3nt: TGTGCCAGCAGCCGGACACAAACTAGCACAGATACGCAGTATTTT

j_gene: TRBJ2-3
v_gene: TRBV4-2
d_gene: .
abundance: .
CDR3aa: CASSQEGASTDTQYF
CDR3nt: TGTGCCAGCAGCCAAGAGGGAGCATCCACAGATACGCAGTATTTT

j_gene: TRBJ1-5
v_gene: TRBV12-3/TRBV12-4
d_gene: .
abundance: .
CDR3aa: CASSTGTFNQPQHF
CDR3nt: TGTGCCAGCAGTACTGGGACATTTAATCAGCCCCAGCATTTT

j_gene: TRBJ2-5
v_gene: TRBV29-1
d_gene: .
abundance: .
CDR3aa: CSVGTGALGQETQYF
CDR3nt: TGCAGCGTTGGAACGGGGGCCCTCGGTCAAGAGACCCAGTACTTC

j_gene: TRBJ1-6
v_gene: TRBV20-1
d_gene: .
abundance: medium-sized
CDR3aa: CSAREGLFSSYNSPLHF
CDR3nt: TGCAGTGCTAGAGAAGGACTTTTTAGCTCCTATAATTCACCCCTCCACTTT

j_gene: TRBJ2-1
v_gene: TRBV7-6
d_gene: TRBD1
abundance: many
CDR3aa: CASSLAPDRGNEQFF
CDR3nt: TGTGCCAGCAGCTTAGCCCCGGACAGGGGCAATGAGCAGTTCTTC

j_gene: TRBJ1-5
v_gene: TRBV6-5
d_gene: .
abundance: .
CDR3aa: CASSYSRGSQPQHF
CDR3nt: TGTGCCAGCAGTTACTCGCGAGGGAGTCAGCCCCAGCATTTT

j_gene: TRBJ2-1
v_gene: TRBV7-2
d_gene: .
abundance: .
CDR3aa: CASSFYRSPYNEQFF
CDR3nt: TGTGCCAGCAGCTTTTACAGGAGCCCCTACAATGAGCAGTTCTTC

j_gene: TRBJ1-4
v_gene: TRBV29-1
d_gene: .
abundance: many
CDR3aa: CSGAERGKLFF
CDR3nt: TGCAGCGGGGCTGAAAGGGGAAAACTGTTTTTT

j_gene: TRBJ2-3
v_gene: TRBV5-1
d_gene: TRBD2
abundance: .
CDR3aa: CASKTSGSRTDTQYF
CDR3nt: TGCGCCAGCAAGACTAGCGGGAGTCGCACAGATACGCAGTATTTT

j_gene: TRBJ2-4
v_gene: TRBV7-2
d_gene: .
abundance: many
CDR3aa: CASSLSRAKNIQYF
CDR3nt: TGTGCCAGCAGCTTATCCAGGGCCAAAAACATTCAGTACTTC